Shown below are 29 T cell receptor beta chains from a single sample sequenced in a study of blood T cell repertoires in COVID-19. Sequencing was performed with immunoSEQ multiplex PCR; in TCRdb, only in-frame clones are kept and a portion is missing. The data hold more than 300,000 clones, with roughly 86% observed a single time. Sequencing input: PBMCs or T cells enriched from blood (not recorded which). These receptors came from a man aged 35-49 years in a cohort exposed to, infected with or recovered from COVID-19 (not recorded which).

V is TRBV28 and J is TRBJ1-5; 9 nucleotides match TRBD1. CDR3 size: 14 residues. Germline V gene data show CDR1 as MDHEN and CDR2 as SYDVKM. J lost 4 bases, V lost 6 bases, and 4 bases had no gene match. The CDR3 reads CASRGQGWNQPQHF. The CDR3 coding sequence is TGTGCCAGCAGGGGACAGGGTTGGAATCAGCCCCAGCATTTT.

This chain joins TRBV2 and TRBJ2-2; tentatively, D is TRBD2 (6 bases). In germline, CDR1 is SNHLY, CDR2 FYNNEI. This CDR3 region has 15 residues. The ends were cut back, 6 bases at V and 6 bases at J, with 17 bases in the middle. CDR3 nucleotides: TGTGCCAGCAGCGCTATCACTAGCTCGTCCGGGGAGCTGTTTTTT. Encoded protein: CASSAITSSSGELFF.

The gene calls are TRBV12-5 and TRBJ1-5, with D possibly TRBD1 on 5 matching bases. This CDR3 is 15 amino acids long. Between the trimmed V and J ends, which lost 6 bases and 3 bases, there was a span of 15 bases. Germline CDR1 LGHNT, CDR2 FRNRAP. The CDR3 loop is CASGDGGDYNQPQHF. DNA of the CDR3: TGTGCTAGTGGGGACGGGGGGGACTACAATCAGCCCCAGCATTTT.

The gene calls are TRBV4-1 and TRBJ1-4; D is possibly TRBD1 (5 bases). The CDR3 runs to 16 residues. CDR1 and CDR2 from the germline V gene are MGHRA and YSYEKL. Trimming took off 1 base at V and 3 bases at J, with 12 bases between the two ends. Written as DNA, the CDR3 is TGCGCCAGCAGCCAAGCCAGGGCGGGGGCTAATGAAAAACTGTTTTTT. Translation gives CASSQARAGANEKLFF.

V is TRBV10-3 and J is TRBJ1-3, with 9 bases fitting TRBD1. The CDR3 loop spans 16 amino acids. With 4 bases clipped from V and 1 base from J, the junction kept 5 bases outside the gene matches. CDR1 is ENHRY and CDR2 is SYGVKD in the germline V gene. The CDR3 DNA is TGTGCCATCAGTGCCACAGGGGGCACATCTGGAAACACCATATATTTT. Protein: CAISATGGTSGNTIYF.

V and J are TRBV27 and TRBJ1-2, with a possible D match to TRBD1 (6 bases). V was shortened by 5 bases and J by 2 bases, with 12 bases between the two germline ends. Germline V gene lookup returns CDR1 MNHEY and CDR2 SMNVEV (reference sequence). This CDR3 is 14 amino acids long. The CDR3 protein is CASSTGTKNYGYTF. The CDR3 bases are TGTGCCAGCAGTACCGGGACAAAGAACTATGGCTACACCTTC.

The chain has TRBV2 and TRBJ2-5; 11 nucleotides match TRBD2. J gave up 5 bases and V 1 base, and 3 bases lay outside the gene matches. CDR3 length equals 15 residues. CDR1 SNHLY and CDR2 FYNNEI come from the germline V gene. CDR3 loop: CASSEGLAGSETQYF. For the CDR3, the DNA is TGTGCCAGCAGTGAAGGACTAGCGGGAAGTGAGACCCAGTACTTC.

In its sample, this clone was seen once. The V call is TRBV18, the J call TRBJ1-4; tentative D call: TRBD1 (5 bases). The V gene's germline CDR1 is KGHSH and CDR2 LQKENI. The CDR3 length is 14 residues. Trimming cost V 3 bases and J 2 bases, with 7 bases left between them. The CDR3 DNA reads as TGTGCCAGCTCACCGGGACTGACTAATGAAAAACTGTTTTTT. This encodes CASSPGLTNEKLFF.

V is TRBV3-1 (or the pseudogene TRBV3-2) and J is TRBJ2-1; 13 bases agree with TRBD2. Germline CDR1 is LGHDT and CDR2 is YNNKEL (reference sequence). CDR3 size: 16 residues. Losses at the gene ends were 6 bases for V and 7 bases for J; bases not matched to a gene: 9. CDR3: CASRPILAGGRNEQFF. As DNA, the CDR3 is TGTGCCAGCAGACCCATACTAGCGGGAGGGCGGAATGAGCAGTTCTTC.

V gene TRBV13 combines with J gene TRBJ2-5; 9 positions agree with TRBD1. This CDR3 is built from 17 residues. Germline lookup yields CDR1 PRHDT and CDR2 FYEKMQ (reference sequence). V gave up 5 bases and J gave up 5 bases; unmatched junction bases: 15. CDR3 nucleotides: TGTGCCAGCAGCACGTCCGGGACAGGGTCCCTCTGGGAGACCCAGTACTTC. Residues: CASSTSGTGSLWETQYF.

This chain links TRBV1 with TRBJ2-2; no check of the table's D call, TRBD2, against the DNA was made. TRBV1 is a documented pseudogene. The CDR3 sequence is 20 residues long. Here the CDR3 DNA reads TGCACCAGCAGCGCTCCGTGGGGACAGGGACTAGCGGGCTGCACCGGGGAGCTGTTTTTT. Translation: CTSSAPWGQGLAGCTGELFF.

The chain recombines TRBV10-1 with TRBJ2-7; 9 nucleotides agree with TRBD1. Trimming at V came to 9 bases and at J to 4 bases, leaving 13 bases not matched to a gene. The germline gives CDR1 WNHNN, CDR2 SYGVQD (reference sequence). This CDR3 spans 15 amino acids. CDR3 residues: CASKARDRERYEQYF. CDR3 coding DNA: TGCGCCAGTAAAGCGAGGGACAGGGAGAGGTACGAGCAGTACTTC.

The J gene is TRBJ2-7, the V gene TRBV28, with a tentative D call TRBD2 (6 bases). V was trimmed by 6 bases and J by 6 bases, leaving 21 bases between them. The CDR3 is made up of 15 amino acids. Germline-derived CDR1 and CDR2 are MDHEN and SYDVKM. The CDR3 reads CASSPLFGSGVEQYF. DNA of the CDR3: TGTGCCAGCAGCCCCTTATTCGGATCGGGGGTCGAGCAGTACTTC. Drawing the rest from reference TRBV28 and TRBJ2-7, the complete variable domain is DVKVTQSSRYLVKRTGEKVFLECVQDMDHENMFWYRQDPGLGLRLIYFSYDVKMKEKGDIPEGYSVSREKKERFSLILESASTNQTSMYLCASSPLFGSGVEQYFGPGTRLTVT.

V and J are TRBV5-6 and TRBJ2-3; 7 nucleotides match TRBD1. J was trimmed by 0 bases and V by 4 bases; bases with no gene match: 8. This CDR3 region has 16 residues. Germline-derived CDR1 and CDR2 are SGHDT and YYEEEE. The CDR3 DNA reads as TGTGCCAGCAGCCCTCCGGGACAGAGAAGCACAGATACGCAGTATTTT. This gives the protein CASSPPGQRSTDTQYF.

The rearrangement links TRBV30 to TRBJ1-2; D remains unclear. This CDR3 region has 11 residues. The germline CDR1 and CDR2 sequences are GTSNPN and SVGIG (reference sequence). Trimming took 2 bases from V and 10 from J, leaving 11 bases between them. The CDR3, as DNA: TGTGCCTGGAGTACCTTTAGTGACTACACCTTC. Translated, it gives CAWSTFSDYTF.

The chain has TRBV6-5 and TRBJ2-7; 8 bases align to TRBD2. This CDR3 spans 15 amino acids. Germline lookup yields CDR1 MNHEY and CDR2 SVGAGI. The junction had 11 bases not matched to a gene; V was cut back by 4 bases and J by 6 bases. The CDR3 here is CASSSSGSQPSEQYF. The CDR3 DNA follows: TGTGCCAGCAGTTCCAGCGGGAGCCAGCCTTCCGAGCAGTACTTC.

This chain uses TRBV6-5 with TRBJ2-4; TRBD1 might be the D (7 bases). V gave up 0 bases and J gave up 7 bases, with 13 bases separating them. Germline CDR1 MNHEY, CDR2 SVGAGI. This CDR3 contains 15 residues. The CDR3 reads CASSYSTPGGNIQYF. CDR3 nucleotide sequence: TGTGCCAGCAGTTACTCGACGCCAGGGGGGAACATTCAGTACTTC.

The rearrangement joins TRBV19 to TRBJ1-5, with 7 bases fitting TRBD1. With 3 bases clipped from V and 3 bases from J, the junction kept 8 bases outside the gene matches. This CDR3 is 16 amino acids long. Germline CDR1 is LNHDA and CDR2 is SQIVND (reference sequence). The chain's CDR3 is CASSMFPQGDNQPQHF. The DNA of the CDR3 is TGTGCCAGTAGTATGTTTCCGCAGGGGGACAATCAGCCCCAGCATTTT.

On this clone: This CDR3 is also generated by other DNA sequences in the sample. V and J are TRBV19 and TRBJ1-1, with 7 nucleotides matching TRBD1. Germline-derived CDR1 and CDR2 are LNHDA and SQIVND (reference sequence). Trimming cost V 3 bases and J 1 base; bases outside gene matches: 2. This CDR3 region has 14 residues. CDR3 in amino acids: CASSMGQQNTEAFF. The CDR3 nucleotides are TGTGCCAGTAGTATGGGACAGCAGAACACTGAAGCTTTCTTT.

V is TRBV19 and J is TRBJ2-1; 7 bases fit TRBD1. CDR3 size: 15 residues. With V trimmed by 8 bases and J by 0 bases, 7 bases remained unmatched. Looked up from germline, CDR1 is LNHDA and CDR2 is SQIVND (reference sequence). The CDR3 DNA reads TGTGCCAGTCGGACAGGACTTACCTCCTACAATGAGCAGTTCTTC. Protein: CASRTGLTSYNEQFF. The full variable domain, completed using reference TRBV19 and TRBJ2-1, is DGGITQSPKYLFRKEGQNVTLSCEQNLNHDAMYWYRQDPGQGLRLIYYSQIVNDFQKGDIAEGYSVSREKKESFPLTVTSAQKNPTAFYLCASRTGLTSYNEQFFGPGTRLTVL.

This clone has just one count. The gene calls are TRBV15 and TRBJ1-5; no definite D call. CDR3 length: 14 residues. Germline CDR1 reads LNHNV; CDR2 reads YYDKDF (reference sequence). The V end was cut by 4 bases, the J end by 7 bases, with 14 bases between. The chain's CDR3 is CATSTGGMGQPQHF. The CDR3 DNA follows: TGTGCCACCAGCACGGGAGGGATGGGCCAGCCCCAGCATTTT.

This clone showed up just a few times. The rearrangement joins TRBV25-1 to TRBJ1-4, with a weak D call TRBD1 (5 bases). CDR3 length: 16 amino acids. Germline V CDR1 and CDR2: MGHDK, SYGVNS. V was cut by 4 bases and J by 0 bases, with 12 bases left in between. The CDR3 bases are TGTGCCAGCAGTGGCAAGGGGTACTCAACTAATGAAAAACTGTTTTTT. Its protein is CASSGKGYSTNEKLFF.

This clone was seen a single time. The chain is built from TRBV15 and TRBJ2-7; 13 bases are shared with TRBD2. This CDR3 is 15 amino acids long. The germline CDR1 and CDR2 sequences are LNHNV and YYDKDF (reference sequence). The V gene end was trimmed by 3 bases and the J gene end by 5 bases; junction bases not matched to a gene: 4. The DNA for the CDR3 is TGTGCCACCAGCAGTAAACTAGCGGGAGGGCACGAGCAGTACTTC. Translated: CATSSKLAGGHEQYF.

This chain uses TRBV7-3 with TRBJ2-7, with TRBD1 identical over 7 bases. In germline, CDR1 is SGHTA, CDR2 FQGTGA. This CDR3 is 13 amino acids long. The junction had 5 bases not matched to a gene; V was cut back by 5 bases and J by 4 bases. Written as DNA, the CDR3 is TGTGCCAGCAGCCCCCGACAGGGTTACGAGCAGTACTTC. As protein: CASSPRQGYEQYF.

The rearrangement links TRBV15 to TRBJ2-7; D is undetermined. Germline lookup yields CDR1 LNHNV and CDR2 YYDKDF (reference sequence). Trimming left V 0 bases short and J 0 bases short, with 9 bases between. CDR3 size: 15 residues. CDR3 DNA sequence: TGTGCCACCAGCAGAGAAGACATTAGCTCCTACGAGCAGTACTTC. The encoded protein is CATSREDISSYEQYF.

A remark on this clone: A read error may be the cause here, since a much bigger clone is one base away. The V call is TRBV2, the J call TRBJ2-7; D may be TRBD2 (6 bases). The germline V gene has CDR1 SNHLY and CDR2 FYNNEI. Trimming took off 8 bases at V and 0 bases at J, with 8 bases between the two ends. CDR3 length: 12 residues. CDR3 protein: CASQTSSYEQYF. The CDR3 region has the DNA TGTGCCAGCCAGACTAGCTCCTACGAGCAGTACTTC.

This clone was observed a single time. CDR3 sequence (DNA): TGTGCCAGCTCACCACCGAAGGAGGGACGTGCCCAGTACTTC. This sequence encodes CASSPPKEGRAQYF. J is TRBJ2-5 and V is TRBV18; tentative D call: TRBD2 (6 bases). The CDR3 loop spans 14 amino acids. Trimming took 0 bases from V and 9 from J, leaving 14 bases between them. Germline CDR1 and CDR2: KGHSH and LQKENI.

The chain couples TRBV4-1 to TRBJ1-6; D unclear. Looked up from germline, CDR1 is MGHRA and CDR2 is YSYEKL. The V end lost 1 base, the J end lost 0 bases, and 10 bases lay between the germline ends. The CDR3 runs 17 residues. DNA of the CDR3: TGCGCCAGCAGCCAAGCCAGGCTCAGCTCCTATAATTCACCCCTCCACTTT. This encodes CASSQARLSSYNSPLHF.

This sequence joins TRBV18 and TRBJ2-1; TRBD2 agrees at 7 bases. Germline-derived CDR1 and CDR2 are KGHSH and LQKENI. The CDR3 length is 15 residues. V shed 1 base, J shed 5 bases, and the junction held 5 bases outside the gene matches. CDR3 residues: CASSPRAGRNNEQFF. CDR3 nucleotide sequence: TGTGCCAGCTCACCACGAGCGGGACGGAACAATGAGCAGTTCTTC. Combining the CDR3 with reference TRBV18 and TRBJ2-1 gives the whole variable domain NAGVMQNPRHLVRRRGQEARLRCSPMKGHSHVYWYRQLPEEGLKFMVYLQKENIIDESGMPKERFSAEFPKEGPSILRIQQVVRGDSAAYFCASSPRAGRNNEQFFGPGTRLTVL.